This TCR beta chain was found in a study of blood T cell repertoires in COVID-19. Study background: Some COVID-19 samples were acute and others convalescent; all came from the United States, Italy and Spain. T cells, B-cell-depleted T cells, or PBMCs supplied cDNA or gDNA.

In the source study's methods: Reference gene primer amplification gave nucleated cell count estimates. Sequencing was performed with immunoSEQ multiplex PCR; in TCRdb, only in-frame clones are kept and a portion is missing. D and trimming were read from the DNA, whereas the V and J calls and clone size are those reported in that table. The sample gives around 80,000 clones, about 83% of which show up once; about 9% is in the top ten. The CDR3 runs 13 residues. The V gene's germline CDR1 is MNHEY and CDR2 SVGAGI. Trimming took 11 bases from V and 3 from J, leaving 17 bases between them. The count of this clone is one.

The receptor comes from a human donor in a cohort sampled during active COVID-19. Material for sequencing was peripheral blood. The chain employs TRBV6-5 and TRBJ2-7, with D unclear. The CDR3 loop reads CAGSRGLYYEQYF. CDR3 nucleotides: TGTGCCGGAAGTCGAGGTCTATACTACGAGCAGTACTTC.